This T cell receptor (beta chain) appears in the sequencing data of a study of blood T cell repertoires in COVID-19. Study at large: Researchers got acute and convalescent COVID-19 samples from the United States, Italy and Spain. PBMCs, B-cell-depleted T cells, or T cells were the source of the cDNA or gDNA that made up the material.

Using immunoSEQ multiplex PCR, the repertoire was profiled, and TCRdb retains in-frame clones only, with some absent. This table has 130,000 or so clones, roughly 80% appearing once. This clone was observed once. Participants' own reports of clinical history determined their cohort assignment. The study counted Cohort 3 donors as recovered given two negative PCRs, clearance, or symptom resolution. Trimming took off 1 base at V and 8 bases at J, with 14 bases between the two ends. Germline V gene lookup returns CDR1 LGHDT and CDR2 YNNKEL (reference sequence). The CDR3 is made up of 14 amino acids. The chain recombines TRBV3-1 (or the pseudogene TRBV3-2) with TRBJ1-2; D is unresolved. This TCR derives from a man aged 45-65 years who had recovered from COVID-19. The sequencing sample was made of PBMCs or T cells enriched from blood (not recorded which). The CDR3 nucleotides are TGTGCCAGCAGCCAAGCGTCCAGAGGCGGCGGCTACACCTTC. It yields the protein CASSQASRGGGYTF.